This T cell receptor (beta chain) was identified in a study of shared clonotypes between healthy human individuals. Study background: A couple of female and a few male donors aged 18 to 49 were enrolled.

CD45RO-negative, CCR7-selected cells formed the naive CD8 fraction, which excluded terminally differentiated effector memory CD45RA+ cells. Regarding this clone: Its antigen is not identified.

At the deep level, the assay was run. The method was immunoSEQ multiplex PCR; TCRdb's version includes in-frame clones alone and lacks a portion of them. The sample has 600,000 or so clones; 95% to 98% are singletons. The germline CDR1 and CDR2 sequences are MDHEN and SYDVKM. This CDR3 is built from 16 residues. V lost 3 bases and J lost 6, with 20 bases in between. Whole-study findings and limits: Although depth was large, rarefaction showed that sequencing of the sorted subsets was incomplete.

Sample: naive CD8+ T cells sorted from blood. The source is a man younger than 45 in good health. J is TRBJ1-2 and V is TRBV28; D gene ambiguous. Here the CDR3 reads CASSFPPEASPDGYTF. Written as DNA, the CDR3 is TGTGCCAGCAGTTTCCCCCCTGAGGCATCACCGGATGGCTACACCTTC.